The 32 T cell receptor beta chains in this list originate from one sample, sequenced in a study of shared clonotypes between healthy human individuals. Repertoires were generated with immunoSEQ multiplex PCR, while TCRdb's copy carries only in-frame clones and drops some. Altogether some 900,000 clones are present, about three quarters being singletons, with the ten largest covering about 1.5%. Sequencing input: memory CD4+ T cells sorted from blood. Documented subset: CD45RA-negative fraction. These receptors originate from a young man in good health.

This clone appeared a few times. This sample also contains other DNA sequences that code for the same CDR3. The rearrangement uses TRBV30 and TRBJ1-4; possibly TRBD1 for D (5 bases). V lost 3 bases to trimming and J lost 4 bases, with 9 bases between them. Germline V gene data show CDR1 as GTSNPN and CDR2 as SVGIG (reference sequence). The CDR3 contains 13 residues. CDR3 amino acids: CAWRRGINEKLFF. CDR3 DNA: TGTGCCTGGAGACGGGGGATTAATGAAAAACTGTTTTTT.

This chain's CDR3 is CASSRGGPNQPQHF. In nucleotides, the CDR3 is TGTGCCAGCTCCCGGGGAGGTCCCAATCAGCCCCAGCATTTT. The V call is TRBV28, the J call TRBJ1-5; no firm D call. Per the germline V gene, CDR1 is MDHEN and CDR2 is SYDVKM. V was pared by 8 bases and J by 3 bases, with 14 bases between. This CDR3 contains 14 residues.

The chain carries TRBV10-1 and TRBJ2-1; D ambiguous. The germline V gene has CDR1 WNHNN and CDR2 SYGVQD (reference sequence). V was shortened by 2 bases and J by 9 bases, with 11 bases between the two germline ends. The CDR3 has 13 residues. CDR3 region: CASSETVLGEQFF. The CDR3 nucleotides read TGCGCCAGCAGTGAGACCGTGTTGGGTGAGCAGTTCTTC.

The table lists this clone with a count of one. Here the CDR3 reads CATSARGGGYEQYF. Written as DNA, the CDR3 is TGTGCCACCAGCGCTCGAGGGGGGGGCTACGAGCAGTACTTC. V gene TRBV15 combines with J gene TRBJ2-7; D might be TRBD2 (7 bases). Per germline, CDR1 LNHNV and CDR2 YYDKDF (reference sequence). The V and J ends lost 5 bases and 3 bases respectively, with 14 bases between them. There are 14 residues in the CDR3.

This clone was observed a handful of times. The gene calls are TRBV19 and TRBJ1-2, with D possibly matching TRBD1 (5 bases). Trimming stripped 9 bases from V and 7 bases from J, with 15 bases between. The CDR3 is made up of 12 amino acids. CDR1 is LNHDA and CDR2 is SQIVND in the germline V gene (reference sequence). The CDR3 loop reads CASGRVGTGYTF. The CDR3 DNA reads TGTGCCAGCGGGAGGGTAGGGACTGGCTACACCTTC.

The genes are TRBV10-1 and TRBJ2-5; TRBD2 agrees at 8 bases. The CDR3 length is 14 residues. After removal of 10 bases from V and 4 bases from J, the junction contained 11 bases not matched to a gene. The germline gives CDR1 WNHNN, CDR2 SYGVQD (reference sequence). The CDR3 sequence: CANKFSGKGETQYF. The CDR3 bases are TGCGCCAACAAATTTAGCGGGAAAGGAGAGACCCAGTACTTC.

This chain uses TRBV2 with TRBJ1-5; D is possibly TRBD1 (5 bases). The CDR3 has 13 amino acids. V lost 4 bases, J lost 9 bases, and 13 bases lay in between. From germline, CDR1 is SNHLY and CDR2 FYNNEI. The CDR3 sequence is CASSGGPVRPQHF. CDR3 in DNA: TGTGCCAGCAGTGGGGGCCCCGTGCGGCCCCAGCATTTT. The full variable domain, completed using reference TRBV2 and TRBJ1-5, is EPEVTQTPSHQVTQMGQEVILRCVPISNHLYFYWYRQILGQKVEFLVSFYNNEISEKSEIFDDQFSVERPDGSNFTLKIRSTKLEDSAMYFCASSGGPVRPQHFGDGTRLSIL.

The chain joins TRBV15 to TRBJ2-2; 9 bases align to TRBD2. Looked up from germline, CDR1 is LNHNV and CDR2 is YYDKDF (reference sequence). The CDR3 consists of 14 residues. J lost 6 bases, V lost 5 bases, and 4 bases had no gene match. This CDR3 is CATSGGTSPGELFF. The CDR3 DNA follows: TGTGCCACCAGCGGGGGGACTAGCCCCGGGGAGCTGTTTTTT.

This chain connects TRBV6-5 to TRBJ1-6; D perhaps matches TRBD1 (5 bases). The CDR3 loop spans 16 amino acids. Trimming stripped 4 bases from V and 7 bases from J, with 17 bases between. CDR1 and CDR2 (germline): MNHEY, SVGAGI. CDR3 residues: CASSSPPGRDNSPLHF. DNA of the CDR3: TGTGCCAGCAGTTCTCCCCCGGGACGGGACAATTCACCCCTCCACTTT.

The J gene is TRBJ1-5, the V gene TRBV29-1, with D uncertain. The CDR3 totals 14 residues. Between the trimmed V and J ends, which lost 7 bases and 3 bases, there was a span of 16 bases. Looked up from germline, CDR1 is SQVTM and CDR2 is ANQGSEA. CDR3 region: CSATSSGDNQPQHF. In DNA, the CDR3 is TGCAGCGCAACCTCCTCTGGGGACAATCAGCCCCAGCATTTT.

CDR3 DNA: TGTGCCAGCAGCTCCCCCGGACTAGCGGGAGGGACCGGGGAGCTGTTTTTT. It yields the protein CASSSPGLAGGTGELFF. The V gene is TRBV7-2, the J gene TRBJ2-2; 15 bases map to TRBD2. This CDR3 contains 17 residues. Unmatched junction bases numbered 5, after V lost 4 bases and J lost 5 bases. CDR1 is SGHTA and CDR2 is FQGNSA in the germline V gene.

The chain is built from TRBV7-2 and TRBJ2-1; D gene uncertain. Trimming shortened V by 5 bases and J by 9 bases, and 11 bases separated the two germline ends. The CDR3 spans 12 residues. Looked up from germline, CDR1 is SGHTA and CDR2 is FQGNSA. CDR3: CASSTNLGEQFF. The CDR3, as DNA: TGTGCCAGCAGCACCAATCTTGGTGAGCAGTTCTTC.

CDR3 coding DNA: TGCGCCAGCAGCCAAGATTATAGCGGGGGCCTCCGGGATACGCAGTATTTT. Its translation: CASSQDYSGGLRDTQYF. The chain is built from TRBV4-1 and TRBJ2-3; 9 nucleotides agree with TRBD2. In germline, CDR1 is MGHRA, CDR2 YSYEKL. The CDR3 covers 17 residues. The V and J ends lost 0 bases and 6 bases, in that order; junction bases with no gene match: 10.

As regards this clone: Additional DNA sequences in this sample encode the identical CDR3. CDR3 DNA sequence: TGTGCCAGCAGCTTCCTAGGGGGGGATACGCAGTATTTT. Protein product: CASSFLGGDTQYF. The chain is built from TRBV5-4 and TRBJ2-3; D could derive from TRBD1 or TRBD2 (6 bases each). The CDR3 runs to 13 residues. Per the germline V gene, CDR1 is SGHNT and CDR2 is YYREEE (reference sequence). The V gene lost 2 bases and the J gene lost 6 bases, with 10 bases spanning the gap.

The rearrangement joins TRBV29-1 to TRBJ2-1; 12 bases are a match to TRBD2. Germline CDR1 reads SQVTM; CDR2 reads ANQGSEA. This CDR3 spans 14 amino acids. V lost 7 bases and J lost 7; bases outside the gene matches: 8. CDR3 loop: CSGGLGTSGNEQFF. Written as DNA, the CDR3 is TGCAGCGGGGGCCTAGGGACTAGCGGGAATGAGCAGTTCTTC.

V is TRBV21-1 and J is TRBJ1-4. TRBV21-1 is assigned pseudogene status. The CDR3 is made up of 14 amino acids. CDR3 bases: TGTGCCAGCAGCAATAAGGGACCGAATGAAAAACTGTTTTTT. This gives the protein CASSNKGPNEKLFF.

The J gene is TRBJ2-1, the V gene TRBV11-2; D is unclear. This CDR3 has 15 amino acids. V dropped 1 base and J dropped 7 bases, with 14 bases sitting between them. Germline V gene sequence: CDR1 SGHAT, CDR2 FQNNGV. CDR3 nucleotide sequence: TGTGCCAGCAGCTTAGCCAGGAGTATTGCAAATGAGCAGTTCTTC. It encodes CASSLARSIANEQFF. Full variable domain (rest looked up from reference TRBV11-2 and TRBJ2-1): EAGVAQSPRYKIIEKRQSVAFWCNPISGHATLYWYQQILGQGPKLLIQFQNNGVVDDSQLPKDRFSAERLKGVDSTLKIQPAKLEDSAVYLCASSLARSIANEQFFGPGTRLTVL.

This chain connects TRBV12-5 to TRBJ2-7, with unresolved D. Germline V CDR1 and CDR2: LGHNT, FRNRAP. The ends were cut back, 5 bases at V and 4 bases at J, with 18 bases in the middle. The CDR3 has 15 amino acids. The CDR3 here is CASGPSSLKGYEQYF. CDR3 sequence (DNA): TGTGCTAGTGGTCCTTCATCTCTAAAAGGGTACGAGCAGTACTTC.

There are a few counts of this clone. The rearrangement uses TRBV5-1 and TRBJ1-6; D uncertain. The CDR3 sequence is 16 residues long. Germline V gene data show CDR1 as SGHRS and CDR2 as YFSETQ. Trimming shortened V by 0 bases and J by 7 bases, and 14 bases separated the two germline ends. CDR3 sequence reads: CASSLVFSDKNSPLHF. In DNA, the CDR3 is TGCGCCAGCAGCTTGGTCTTCAGCGACAAAAATTCACCCCTCCACTTT.

The gene calls are TRBV10-3 and TRBJ1-3; 7 bases match TRBD1. Germline trimming cut 5 bases from V and 0 bases from J; bases unmatched to any gene: 1. The germline gives CDR1 ENHRY, CDR2 SYGVKD. This CDR3 contains 14 residues. CDR3 DNA: TGTGCCATCAGTTGGGACAGCTCTGGAAACACCATATATTTT. Amino acid sequence: CAISWDSSGNTIYF.

The rearrangement links TRBV18 to TRBJ1-6; D uncertain. The CDR3 is 14 residues long. CDR1 is KGHSH and CDR2 is LQKENI in the germline V gene. V lost 5 bases and J 5 bases, leaving 10 bases between the germline ends. CDR3: CASSVGRNNSPLHF. In DNA form, the CDR3 reads TGTGCCAGCTCAGTGGGGAGGAATAATTCACCCCTCCACTTT.

The chain's CDR3 is CAWRGQIVSGANVLTF. The CDR3 DNA reads TGTGCCTGGAGGGGACAGATTGTCTCTGGGGCCAACGTCCTGACTTTC. The chain joins TRBV30 to TRBJ2-6, with 7 bases fitting TRBD1. Unmatched junction bases numbered 5, after V lost 3 bases and J lost 0 bases. The germline V gene has CDR1 GTSNPN and CDR2 SVGIG (reference sequence). The CDR3 loop spans 16 amino acids.

The J gene is TRBJ1-1, the V gene TRBV4-2; D gene uncertain. V was cut by 4 bases and J by 2 bases, with 11 bases left in between. CDR1 LGHNA and CDR2 YNFKEQ come from the germline V gene. The CDR3 spans 14 residues. This chain's CDR3 is CASSLLSGNTEAFF. The CDR3 region has the DNA TGTGCCAGCAGCCTCCTGTCCGGAAACACTGAAGCTTTCTTT.

This chain connects TRBV30 to TRBJ1-2, with D possibly TRBD1 on 5 matching bases. V was shortened by 2 bases and J by 8 bases, with 12 bases between the two germline ends. The germline CDR1 and CDR2 sequences are GTSNPN and SVGIG (reference sequence). The CDR3 sequence is 12 residues long. The CDR3 DNA reads as TGTGCCTGGAGTCGGGACGTCGTCGGCTACACCTTC. This translates into CAWSRDVVGYTF.

The chain has TRBV4-1 and TRBJ2-7, with 7 bases fitting TRBD2. Per the germline V gene, CDR1 is MGHRA and CDR2 is YSYEKL. Trimming at V came to 0 bases and at J to 6 bases, leaving 11 bases not matched to a gene. The CDR3 totals 16 residues. This CDR3 reads CASSQDGRERSSEQYF. The CDR3 DNA follows: TGCGCCAGCAGCCAAGATGGGAGGGAAAGGAGTTCCGAGCAGTACTTC.

This clone was recorded a few times. This chain connects TRBV29-1 to TRBJ1-1; maybe TRBD1 (5 bases). V lost 5 bases and J lost 14, with 18 bases in between. Germline-derived CDR1 and CDR2 are SQVTM and ANQGSEA. This CDR3 region has 11 residues. The chain's CDR3 is CSVYGGKGWFF. DNA for the CDR3: TGCAGCGTTTATGGTGGAAAGGGGTGGTTCTTT.

The chain joins TRBV5-5 to TRBJ2-7, with unresolved D. From germline, CDR1 is SGHKS and CDR2 YYEKEE (reference sequence). Between the trimmed V and J ends, which lost 5 bases and 0 bases, there was a span of 12 bases. The CDR3 has 14 residues. The CDR3 sequence is CASSPGPNSYEQYF. In DNA, the CDR3 is TGTGCCAGCAGTCCAGGACCCAACTCCTACGAGCAGTACTTC.

The V and J genes are TRBV18 and TRBJ1-3; no definite D call. V was pared by 5 bases and J by 0 bases, with 14 bases between. The CDR3 spans 16 residues. Germline CDR1 is KGHSH and CDR2 is LQKENI. For the CDR3, the DNA is TGTGCCAGCTCAAAGAACAGCCAGAACTCTGGAAACACCATATATTTT. Its protein is CASSKNSQNSGNTIYF.

The table lists this clone with a few counts. The chain uses TRBV28 and TRBJ2-5; 11 bases are shared with TRBD1. The germline V gene encodes CDR1 MDHEN and CDR2 SYDVKM. V lost 5 bases, J lost 6 bases, and 5 bases stayed unmatched. CDR3 size: 14 residues. This CDR3 reads CASSPRTGGKTQYF. The CDR3 DNA sequence: TGTGCCAGCAGTCCACGGACAGGGGGCAAGACCCAGTACTTC.

This chain links TRBV15 with TRBJ2-7, with 10 bases that match TRBD2. The ends lost 1 base at V and 3 bases at J; junction bases unmatched: 12. The CDR3 totals 18 residues. Germline lookup yields CDR1 LNHNV and CDR2 YYDKDF (reference sequence). CDR3 coding DNA: TGTGCCACCAGCAGAGCGACGGGGCAGGTAGCGGGGGGCTACGAGCAGTACTTC. Amino acids: CATSRATGQVAGGYEQYF.

This sequence joins TRBV7-2 and TRBJ2-1; 11 nucleotides align to TRBD2. The CDR3 is 15 residues long. Germline V gene data show CDR1 as SGHTA and CDR2 as FQGNSA. The trim removed 5 bases at V and 6 bases at J, leaving 6 bases unmatched. The DNA for the CDR3 is TGTGCCAGCAGCCTCATAGCGGGAGGGGGCAATGAGCAGTTCTTC. This sequence encodes CASSLIAGGGNEQFF. Based on the CDR3 plus reference TRBV7-2 and TRBJ2-1, the full variable domain is GAGVSQSPSNKVTEKGKDVELRCDPISGHTALYWYRQSLGQGLEFLIYFQGNSAPDKSGLPSDRFSAERTGGSVSTLTIQRTQQEDSAVYLCASSLIAGGGNEQFFGPGTRLTVL.

This chain uses TRBV6-6 with TRBJ1-2; D is uncertain. The CDR3 covers 15 residues. The germline V and J ends were trimmed by 5 bases and 7 bases, with 20 bases remaining between them. Looked up from germline, CDR1 is MNHNY and CDR2 is SVGAGI (reference sequence). CDR3 nucleotide sequence: TGTGCCAGCAGTACTACTCAAACCGATCCTCTTGGCTACACCTTC. It encodes CASSTTQTDPLGYTF.